This TCR beta chain was documented in a study of cytomegalovirus exposure and HLA in healthy donors. General study findings and limits: Analyzed later, most CMV-associated TCR beta chains appeared HLA-restricted. Rare TCR sequences dominated, though some public TCRs recurred in many donors.

The junction had 6 bases not matched to a gene; V was cut back by 8 bases and J by 0 bases. From germline, CDR1 is SEHNR and CDR2 FQNEAQ (reference sequence). The CDR3 is 14 amino acids. Remarks on this clone: Its antigen is currently unknown.

PCR amplification relied on 60 Vbeta primers (plus 13 Jbeta primers). Per the study methods: Later analysis identified 65 million to 80 million unique TCR beta chains, 8.5 million to 13 million shared. Measured with immunoSEQ multiplex PCR; TCRdb has only the in-frame clones, and not every one. V and J calls and clone size follow that table, whereas D and trimming were derived from the DNA. The repertoire holds roughly 200,000 clones, with roughly 79% as singletons. The sample consisted of PBMCs. The chain combines TRBV7-9 with TRBJ2-5; TRBD1 aligns across 7 bases. The sequence was obtained from a man under 40 in good health and CMV-seronegative. CDR3 coding DNA: TGTGCCAGCCGGGACAGAAAACACCAAGAGACCCAGTACTTC. Protein: CASRDRKHQETQYF.